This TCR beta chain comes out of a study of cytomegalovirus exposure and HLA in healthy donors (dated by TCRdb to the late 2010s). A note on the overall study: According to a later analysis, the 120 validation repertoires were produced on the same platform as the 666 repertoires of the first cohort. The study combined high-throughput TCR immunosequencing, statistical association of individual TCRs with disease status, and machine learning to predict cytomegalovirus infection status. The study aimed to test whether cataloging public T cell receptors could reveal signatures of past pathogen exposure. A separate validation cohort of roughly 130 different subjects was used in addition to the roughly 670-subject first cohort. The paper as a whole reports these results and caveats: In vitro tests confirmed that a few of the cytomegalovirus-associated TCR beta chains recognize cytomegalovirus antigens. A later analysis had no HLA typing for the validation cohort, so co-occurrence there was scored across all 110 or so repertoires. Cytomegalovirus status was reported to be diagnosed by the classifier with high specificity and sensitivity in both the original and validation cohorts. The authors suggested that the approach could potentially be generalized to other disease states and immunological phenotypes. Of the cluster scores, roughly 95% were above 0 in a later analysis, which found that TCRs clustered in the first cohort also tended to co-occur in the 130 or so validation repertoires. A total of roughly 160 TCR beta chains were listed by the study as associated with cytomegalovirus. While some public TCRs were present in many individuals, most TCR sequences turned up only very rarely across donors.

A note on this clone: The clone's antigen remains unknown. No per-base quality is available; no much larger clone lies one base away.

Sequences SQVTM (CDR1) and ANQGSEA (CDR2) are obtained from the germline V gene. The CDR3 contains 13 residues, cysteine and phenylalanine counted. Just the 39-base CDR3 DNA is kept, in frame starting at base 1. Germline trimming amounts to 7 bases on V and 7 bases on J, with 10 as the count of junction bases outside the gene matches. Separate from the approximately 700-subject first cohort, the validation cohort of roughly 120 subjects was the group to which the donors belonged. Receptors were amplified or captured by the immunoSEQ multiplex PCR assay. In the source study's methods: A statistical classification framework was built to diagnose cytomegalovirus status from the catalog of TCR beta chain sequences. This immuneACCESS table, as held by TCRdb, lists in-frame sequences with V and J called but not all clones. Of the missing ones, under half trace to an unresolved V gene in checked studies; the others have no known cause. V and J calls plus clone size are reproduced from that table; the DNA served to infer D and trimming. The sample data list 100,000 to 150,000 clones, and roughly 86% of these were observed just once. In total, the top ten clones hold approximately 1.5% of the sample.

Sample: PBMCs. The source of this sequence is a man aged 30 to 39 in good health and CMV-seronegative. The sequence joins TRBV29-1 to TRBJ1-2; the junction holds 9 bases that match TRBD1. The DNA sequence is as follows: TGCAGCGCTCGGGGACAGGGAGACCGTGGCTACACCTTC. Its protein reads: CSARGQGDRGYTF.